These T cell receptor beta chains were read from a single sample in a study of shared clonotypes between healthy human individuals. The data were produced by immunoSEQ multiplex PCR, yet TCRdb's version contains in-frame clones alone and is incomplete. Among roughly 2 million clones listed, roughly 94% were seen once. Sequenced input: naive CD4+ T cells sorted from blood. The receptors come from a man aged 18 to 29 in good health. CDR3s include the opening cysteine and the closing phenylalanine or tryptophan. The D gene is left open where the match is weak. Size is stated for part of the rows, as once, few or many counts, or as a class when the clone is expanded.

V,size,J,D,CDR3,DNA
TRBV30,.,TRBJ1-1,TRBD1,CAWTDRADTEAFF,TGTGCCTGGACGGACAGGGCGGACACTGAAGCTTTCTTT
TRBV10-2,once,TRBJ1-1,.,CASRVGRNTEAFF,TGCGCCAGCAGGGTTGGGAGGAACACTGAAGCTTTCTTT
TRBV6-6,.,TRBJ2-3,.,CASSSRGGLDTQYF,TGTGCCAGCAGTTCGAGAGGGGGATTAGATACGCAGTATTTT
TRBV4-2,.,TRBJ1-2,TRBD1,CASSQEQGNYGYTF,TGTGCCAGCAGCCAAGAACAGGGGAACTATGGCTACACCTTC
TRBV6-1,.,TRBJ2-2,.,CASSEGRMNTGELFF,TGTGCCAGCAGTGAAGGTCGGATGAACACCGGGGAGCTGTTTTTT
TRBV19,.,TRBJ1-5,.,CASTSRTGNQPQHF,TGTGCCAGTACCAGTAGGACGGGCAATCAGCCCCAGCATTTT
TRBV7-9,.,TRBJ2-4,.,CASSLAGQGAKNIQYF,TGTGCCAGCAGCTTAGCCGGCCAGGGGGCCAAAAACATTCAGTACTTC
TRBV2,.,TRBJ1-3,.,CASTPDRAGNTIYF,TGTGCCAGCACCCCGGACCGTGCGGGAAACACCATATATTTT
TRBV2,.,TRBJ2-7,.,CASSQSSYEQYF,TGTGCCAGCAGCCAGTCTTCCTACGAGCAGTACTTC
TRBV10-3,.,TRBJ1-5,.,CAISPGTQNQPQHF,TGTGCCATCAGTCCCGGGACCCAAAATCAGCCCCAGCATTTT
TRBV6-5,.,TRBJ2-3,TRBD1,CASSRQGTQYF,TGTGCCAGCAGTCGACAGGGAACGCAGTATTTT
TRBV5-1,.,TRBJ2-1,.,CASSTAGLQFF,TGCGCCAGCAGCACTGCGGGACTCCAGTTCTTC
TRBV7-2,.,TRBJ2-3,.,CASSFRGDTQYF,TGTGCCAGCAGCTTCCGGGGAGATACGCAGTATTTT
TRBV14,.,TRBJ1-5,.,CASSPVWRVLWTQHF,TGTGCCAGCAGCCCCGTATGGCGCGTCCTCTGGACCCAGCATTTT
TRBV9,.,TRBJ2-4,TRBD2,CASSGLRLAGDRDIQYF,TGTGCCAGCAGCGGATTAAGACTAGCGGGAGATCGAGACATTCAGTACTTC
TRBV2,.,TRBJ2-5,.,CASSGRVNGQGETQYF,TGTGCCAGCAGCGGCCGGGTTAACGGGCAGGGGGAGACCCAGTACTTC
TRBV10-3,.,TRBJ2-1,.,CAISGSTNNEQFF,TGTGCCATCTCTGGGTCTACGAACAATGAGCAGTTCTTC
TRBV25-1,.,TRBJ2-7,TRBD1,CASSEMPGQGPDEQYF,TGTGCCAGCAGTGAAATGCCCGGACAGGGGCCGGACGAGCAGTACTTC
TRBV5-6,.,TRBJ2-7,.,CASSRQDSPYEQYF,TGTGCCAGCAGCCGACAGGATTCCCCCTACGAGCAGTACTTC
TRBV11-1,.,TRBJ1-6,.,CASRRKGPGPHNSPLHF,TGTGCCAGCAGACGCAAGGGGCCCGGGCCCCATAATTCACCCCTCCACTTT
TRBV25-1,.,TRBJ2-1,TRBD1,CASSEYKGARDNEQFF,TGTGCCAGCAGTGAATATAAGGGGGCCAGGGATAATGAGCAGTTCTTC
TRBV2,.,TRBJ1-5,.,CASKSRYSNQPQHF,TGTGCCAGCAAGTCACGATATAGCAATCAGCCCCAGCATTTT
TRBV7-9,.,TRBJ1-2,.,CASSLLGRGYTF,TGTGCCAGCAGCTTATTAGGGAGAGGCTACACCTTC
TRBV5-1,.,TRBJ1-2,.,CASSLAGAGSGYTF,TGCGCCAGCAGCTTGGCGGGTGCAGGGTCGGGCTACACCTTC
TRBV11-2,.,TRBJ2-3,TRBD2,CASSLDLGGNTDTQYF,TGTGCCAGCAGCTTAGATTTGGGGGGGAACACAGATACGCAGTATTTT
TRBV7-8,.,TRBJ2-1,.,CASSLDRPVSEQFF,TGTGCCAGCAGCTTAGATCGACCCGTTTCCGAGCAGTTCTTC
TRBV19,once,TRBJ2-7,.,CASNIFWTSDHEQYF,TGTGCCAGTAATATTTTCTGGACATCGGACCACGAGCAGTACTTC
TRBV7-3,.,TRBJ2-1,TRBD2,CASSLGLAAINEQFF,TGTGCCAGCAGCTTAGGTCTAGCGGCCATTAATGAGCAGTTCTTC
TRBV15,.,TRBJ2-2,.,CATSRLQGLDTGELFF,TGTGCCACCAGCAGATTACAGGGTCTTGACACCGGGGAGCTGTTTTTT
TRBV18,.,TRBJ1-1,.,CASSDGRAVNTEAFF,TGTGCCAGCTCGGATGGACGGGCAGTAAACACTGAAGCTTTCTTT
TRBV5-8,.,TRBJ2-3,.,CASSPGVWATDTQYF,TGTGCCAGCAGCCCGGGGGTGTGGGCAACAGATACGCAGTATTTT
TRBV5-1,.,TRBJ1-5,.,CASSLEGGNQPQHF,TGCGCCAGCAGCTTGGAAGGGGGCAATCAGCCCCAGCATTTT
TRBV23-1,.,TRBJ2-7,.,CASSPRDEQYF,TGCGCCAGCAGTCCCCGGGATGAGCAGTACTTC
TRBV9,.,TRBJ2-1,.,CASSASSSYNEQFF,TGTGCCAGCAGCGCATCTAGCTCCTACAATGAGCAGTTCTTC
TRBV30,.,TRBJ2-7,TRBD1,CAWMTGGSYEQYF,TGTGCCTGGATGACAGGGGGCTCCTACGAGCAGTACTTC
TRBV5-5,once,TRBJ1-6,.,CASSLGGPSYNSPLHF,TGTGCCAGCAGCTTGGGGGGACCCTCCTATAATTCACCCCTCCACTTT
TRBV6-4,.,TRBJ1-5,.,CASSDLPNQPQHF,TGTGCCAGCAGTGACCTGCCCAATCAGCCCCAGCATTTT
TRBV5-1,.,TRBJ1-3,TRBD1,CASSTTGNSGNTIYF,TGCGCCAGCAGCACGACAGGGAACTCTGGAAACACCATATATTTT
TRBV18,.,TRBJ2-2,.,CASSPQQGVDTGELFF,TGTGCCAGCTCACCCCAACAGGGAGTGGACACCGGGGAGCTGTTTTTT
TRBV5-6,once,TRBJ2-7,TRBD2,CASSKGLAGSYEQYF,TGTGCCAGCAGCAAGGGACTAGCGGGATCCTACGAGCAGTACTTC
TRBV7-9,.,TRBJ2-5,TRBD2,CASSPGTSGRRQETQYF,TGTGCCAGCAGCCCGGGGACTAGCGGGAGACGCCAAGAGACCCAGTACTTC
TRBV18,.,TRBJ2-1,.,CASSPPGRGLHEQFF,TGTGCCAGCTCACCACCGGGGCGGGGACTGCATGAGCAGTTCTTC
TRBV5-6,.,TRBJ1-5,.,CASSLGNRNNQPQHF,TGTGCCAGCAGCTTAGGTAACAGAAACAATCAGCCCCAGCATTTT
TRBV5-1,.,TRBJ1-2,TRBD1,CASTPGTQGGSYGYTF,TGCGCCAGCACCCCGGGAACACAGGGGGGAAGCTATGGCTACACCTTC
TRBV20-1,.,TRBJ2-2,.,CSARVMGELFF,TGCAGTGCTAGAGTTATGGGGGAGCTGTTTTTT
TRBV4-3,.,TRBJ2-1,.,CASSQGTHREQFF,TGCGCCAGCAGCCAAGGCACGCATCGGGAGCAGTTCTTC
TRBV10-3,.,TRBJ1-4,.,CAISESQGTTNEKLFF,TGTGCCATCAGTGAGTCTCAGGGGACAACTAATGAAAAACTGTTTTTT
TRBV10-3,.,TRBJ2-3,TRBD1,CAISDPAQGAEDTQYF,TGTGCCATCAGTGACCCCGCGCAGGGGGCTGAGGATACGCAGTATTTT
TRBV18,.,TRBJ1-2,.,CASSPPTTGQRVGYTF,TGTGCCAGCTCACCACCGACCACGGGCCAGAGGGTTGGCTACACCTTC
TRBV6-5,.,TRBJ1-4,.,CASSYIIEGLF,TGTGCCAGCAGTTACATTATAGAGGGGCTTTTT
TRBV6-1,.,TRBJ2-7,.,CASSANSYEQYF,TGTGCCAGCAGTGCCAACAGCTACGAGCAGTACTTC
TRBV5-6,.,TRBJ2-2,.,CASSPYTGELFF,TGTGCCAGCAGCCCATACACCGGGGAGCTGTTTTTT
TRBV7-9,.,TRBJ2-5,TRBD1,CASSYVEGALETQYF,TGTGCCAGCAGCTACGTCGAGGGGGCCTTAGAGACCCAGTACTTC